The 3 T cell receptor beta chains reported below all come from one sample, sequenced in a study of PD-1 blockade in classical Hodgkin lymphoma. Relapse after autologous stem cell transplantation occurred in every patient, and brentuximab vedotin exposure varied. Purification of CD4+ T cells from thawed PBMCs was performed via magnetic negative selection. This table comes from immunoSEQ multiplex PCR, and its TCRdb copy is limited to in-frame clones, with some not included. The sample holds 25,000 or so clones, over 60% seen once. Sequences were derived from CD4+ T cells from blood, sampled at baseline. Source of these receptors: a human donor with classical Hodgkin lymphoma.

The CDR3 nucleotides are TGTGCCGGAAAAACGGGGTCAAACACCGGGGAGCTGTTTTTT. Translation: CAGKTGSNTGELFF. The V call is TRBV28, the J call TRBJ2-2; D might be TRBD2 (5 bases). The germline V gene encodes CDR1 MDHEN and CDR2 SYDVKM. The CDR3 totals 14 residues. Trimming took 11 bases from V and 2 from J, leaving 15 bases between them.

CDR3 region: CASSKGTGNTLQETQYF. CDR3 nucleotide sequence: TGTGCCAGCAGCAAAGGGACAGGGAACACGCTACAAGAGACCCAGTACTTC. The chain employs TRBV21-1 and TRBJ2-5; the table's D call TRBD1 went unverified against the DNA. TRBV21-1 is an annotated pseudogene. This CDR3 is 17 amino acids long.

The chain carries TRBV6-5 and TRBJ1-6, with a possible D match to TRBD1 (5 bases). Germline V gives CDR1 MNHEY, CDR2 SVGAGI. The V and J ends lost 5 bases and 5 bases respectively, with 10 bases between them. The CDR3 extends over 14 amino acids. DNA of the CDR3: TGTGCCAGCAGTCCGACAGTGGATAATTCACCCCTCCACTTT. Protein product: CASSPTVDNSPLHF.